What follows is one T cell receptor (beta chain) and its context. This sample was taken from a study of blood T cell repertoires in COVID-19. About the study: Both acute and convalescent COVID-19 samples were obtained from the United States, Italy and Spain. T cells, B-cell-depleted T cells, or PBMCs supplied cDNA or gDNA.

The germline V gene has CDR1 ENHRY and CDR2 SYGVKD. This CDR3 is built from 11 residues. V shed 4 bases and J shed 6 bases, with 6 bases lying between them. Original analysis: Scientists estimated how many nucleated cells there were by amplifying reference gene primers. Sequencing was performed with immunoSEQ multiplex PCR; in TCRdb, only in-frame clones are kept and a portion is missing. Clone size and V and J calls were adopted from that table, with D and trimming inferred from the DNA. The sample contains about 89,000 clones, approximately 88% of which appear only once. The chain employs TRBV10-3 and TRBJ1-1; D remains unclear. The TCR comes from a man in his 60s with acute or convalescent COVID-19. Sequencing was done on a sample of peripheral blood. CDR3 loop: CAISGRAEAFF. The CDR3 DNA reads as TGTGCCATCAGTGGGAGGGCTGAAGCTTTCTTT.